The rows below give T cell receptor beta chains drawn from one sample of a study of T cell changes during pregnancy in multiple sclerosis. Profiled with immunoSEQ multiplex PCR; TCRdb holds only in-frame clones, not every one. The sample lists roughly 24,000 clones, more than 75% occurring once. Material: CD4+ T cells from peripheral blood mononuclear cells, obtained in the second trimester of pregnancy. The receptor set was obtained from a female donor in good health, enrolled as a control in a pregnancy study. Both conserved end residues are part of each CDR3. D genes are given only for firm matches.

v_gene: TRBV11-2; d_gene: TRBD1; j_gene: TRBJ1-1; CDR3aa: CASSARGRRALNTEAFF; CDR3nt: TGTGCCAGCAGCGCAAGGGGGCGCCGGGCCCTGAACACTGAAGCTTTCTTT
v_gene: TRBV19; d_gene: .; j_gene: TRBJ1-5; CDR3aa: CASSMGQTHHPQHF; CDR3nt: TGTGCCAGTAGTATGGGACAAACTCATCATCCCCAGCATTTT
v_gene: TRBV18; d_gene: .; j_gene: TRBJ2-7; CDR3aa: CASSPPLQGSTYEQYF; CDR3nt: TGTGCCAGCTCACCACCTCTACAGGGATCGACCTACGAGCAGTACTTC
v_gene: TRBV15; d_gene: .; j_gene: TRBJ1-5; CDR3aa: CATSRGGGNQPQHF; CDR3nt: TGTGCCACCAGCAGAGGGGGGGGAAATCAGCCCCAGCATTTT
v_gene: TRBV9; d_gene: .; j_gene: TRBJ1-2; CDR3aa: CASSVGQYGYTF; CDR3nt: TGTGCCAGCAGCGTAGGACAGTATGGCTACACCTTC
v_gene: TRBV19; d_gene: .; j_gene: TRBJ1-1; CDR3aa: CASSIAVNTEAFF; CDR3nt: TGTGCCAGTAGTATAGCGGTGAACACTGAAGCTTTCTTT
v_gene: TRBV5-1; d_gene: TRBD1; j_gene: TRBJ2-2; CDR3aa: CASSSRVGGGGTGELFF; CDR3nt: TGCGCCAGCAGCTCGAGGGTAGGGGGCGGTGGCACCGGGGAGCTGTTTTTT
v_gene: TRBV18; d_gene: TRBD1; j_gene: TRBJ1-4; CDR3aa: CASSPSDRVGEKLFF; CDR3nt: TGTGCCAGCTCACCGTCGGACAGGGTCGGTGAAAAACTGTTTTTT
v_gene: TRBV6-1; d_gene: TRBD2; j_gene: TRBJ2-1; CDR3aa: CASSHSGRAENEQFF; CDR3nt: TGTGCCAGCTCACATAGCGGGAGGGCCGAGAATGAGCAGTTCTTC
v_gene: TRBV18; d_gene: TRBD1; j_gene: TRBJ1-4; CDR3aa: CASSLTGTNEKLFF; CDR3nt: TGTGCCAGCTCACTGACAGGGACTAATGAAAAACTGTTTTTT
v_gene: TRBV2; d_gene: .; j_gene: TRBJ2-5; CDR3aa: CASSGTGRGGETQYF; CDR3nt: TGTGCCAGCAGTGGGACAGGGCGGGGAGGGGAGACCCAGTACTTC
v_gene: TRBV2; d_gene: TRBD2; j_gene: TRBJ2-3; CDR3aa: CASNVLAGKADTQYF; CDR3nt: TGTGCCAGCAATGTCCTAGCGGGAAAGGCAGATACGCAGTATTTT
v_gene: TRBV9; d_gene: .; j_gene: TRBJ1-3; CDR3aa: CASSVDREGTIYF; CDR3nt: TGTGCCAGCAGCGTAGACAGGGAGGGCACCATATATTTT
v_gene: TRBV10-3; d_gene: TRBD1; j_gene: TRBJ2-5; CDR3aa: CAISNRGETQYF; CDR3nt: TGTGCCATCAGTAACAGGGGAGAGACCCAGTACTTC
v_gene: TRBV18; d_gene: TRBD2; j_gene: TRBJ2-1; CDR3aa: CASSRGSGGLSSYNEQFF; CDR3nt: TGTGCCAGCTCACGGGGTAGCGGGGGGCTAAGCTCCTACAATGAGCAGTTCTTC
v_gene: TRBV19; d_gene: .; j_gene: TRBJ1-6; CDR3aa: CASSITPSIQGSPLHF; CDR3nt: TGTGCCAGTAGTATCACGCCCTCAATACAGGGTTCACCCCTCCACTTT
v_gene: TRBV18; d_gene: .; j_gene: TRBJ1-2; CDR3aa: CASSPDRVHYGYTF; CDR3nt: TGTGCCAGCTCACCCGATAGAGTCCACTATGGCTACACCTTC
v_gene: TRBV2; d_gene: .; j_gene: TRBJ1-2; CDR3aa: CASSPTGANYGYTF; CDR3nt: TGTGCCAGCAGTCCGACAGGAGCTAACTATGGCTACACCTTC
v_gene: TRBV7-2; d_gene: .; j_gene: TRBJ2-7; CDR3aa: CASSKGGGQATYEQYF; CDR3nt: TGTGCCAGCAGTAAGGGCGGGGGACAGGCGACCTACGAGCAGTACTTC
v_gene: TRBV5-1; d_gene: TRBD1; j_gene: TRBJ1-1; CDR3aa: CASGMQPSGTATEAFF; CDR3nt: TGCGCCAGCGGAATGCAACCCTCCGGGACAGCCACTGAAGCTTTCTTT
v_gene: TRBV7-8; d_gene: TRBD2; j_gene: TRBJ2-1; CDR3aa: CASSPRLAGNEQFF; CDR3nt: TGTGCCAGCAGCCCGCGACTAGCGGGGAATGAGCAGTTCTTC
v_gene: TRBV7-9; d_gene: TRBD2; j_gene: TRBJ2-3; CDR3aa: CASSPKLRTSGGLRNTQYF; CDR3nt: TGTGCCAGCAGCCCAAAACTCCGCACTAGCGGGGGTCTCAGGAATACGCAGTATTTT
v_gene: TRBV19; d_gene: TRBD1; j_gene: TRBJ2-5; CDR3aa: CASSARTGGRGFETQYF; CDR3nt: TGTGCCAGTAGTGCCAGGACAGGGGGCAGGGGTTTCGAGACCCAGTACTTC
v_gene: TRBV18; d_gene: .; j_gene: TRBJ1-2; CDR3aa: CASSPRQESNYGYTF; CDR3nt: TGTGCCAGCTCACCACGGCAAGAAAGTAACTATGGCTACACCTTC
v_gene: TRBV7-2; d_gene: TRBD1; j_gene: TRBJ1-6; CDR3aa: CASSPGTGGNSPLHF; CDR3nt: TGTGCCAGCAGCCCTGGGACAGGGGGGAATTCACCCCTCCACTTT
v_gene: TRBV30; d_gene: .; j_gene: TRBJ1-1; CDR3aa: CARSSDKRPEAFF; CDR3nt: TGTGCCCGATCCTCGGACAAACGGCCTGAAGCTTTCTTT
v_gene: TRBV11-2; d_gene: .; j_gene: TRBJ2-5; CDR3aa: CASSLDLLKETQYF; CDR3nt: TGTGCCAGCAGCTTAGATTTACTGAAAGAGACCCAGTACTTC
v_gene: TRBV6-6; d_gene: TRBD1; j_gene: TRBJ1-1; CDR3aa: CASSARGRTGNTEAFF; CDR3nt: TGTGCCAGCAGTGCGAGAGGACGGACAGGGAACACTGAAGCTTTCTTT
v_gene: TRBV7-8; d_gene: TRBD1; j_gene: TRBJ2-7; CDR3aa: CASSGRDRRNEQYF; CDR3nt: TGTGCCAGCAGCGGCCGGGACAGGAGGAACGAGCAGTACTTC
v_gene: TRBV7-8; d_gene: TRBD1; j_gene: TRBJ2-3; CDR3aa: CASSYWGTGVSTDTQYF; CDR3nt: TGTGCCAGCAGCTATTGGGGGACAGGGGTTAGCACAGATACGCAGTATTTT
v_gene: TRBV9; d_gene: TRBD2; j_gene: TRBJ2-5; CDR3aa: CASSVGGGGRQETQYF; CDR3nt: TGTGCCAGCAGCGTAGGAGGCGGGGGGCGACAAGAGACCCAGTACTTC
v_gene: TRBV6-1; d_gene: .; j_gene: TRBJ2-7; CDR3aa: CASSAGNEREYF; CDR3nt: TGTGCCAGCAGTGCGGGTAATGAGCGGGAGTACTTC
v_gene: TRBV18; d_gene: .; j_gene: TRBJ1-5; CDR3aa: CASSPQGRSNQPQHF; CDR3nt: TGTGCCAGCTCACCTCAGGGTAGAAGCAATCAGCCCCAGCATTTT
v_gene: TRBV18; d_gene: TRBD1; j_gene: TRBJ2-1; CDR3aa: CASSPPGQASYNEQFF; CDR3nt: TGTGCCAGCTCACCTCCGGGACAGGCCTCCTACAATGAGCAGTTCTTC
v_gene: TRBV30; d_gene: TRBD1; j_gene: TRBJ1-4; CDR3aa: CAWSVWDRGRFAEKLFF; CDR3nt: TGTGCCTGGAGTGTATGGGACAGGGGGAGGTTTGCGGAAAAACTGTTTTTT
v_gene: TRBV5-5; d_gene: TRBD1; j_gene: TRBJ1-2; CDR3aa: CASSQQGGNYGYTF; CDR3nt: TGTGCCAGCAGCCAACAGGGGGGGAACTATGGCTACACCTTC
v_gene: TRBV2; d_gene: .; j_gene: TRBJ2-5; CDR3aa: CASSRGSGTQYF; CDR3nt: TGTGCCAGCAGTCGCGGGTCGGGGACCCAGTACTTC
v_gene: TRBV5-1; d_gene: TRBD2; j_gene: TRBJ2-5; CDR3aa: CASSLARLAAKETQYF; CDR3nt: TGCGCCAGCAGCTTGGCGAGACTAGCGGCGAAAGAGACCCAGTACTTC
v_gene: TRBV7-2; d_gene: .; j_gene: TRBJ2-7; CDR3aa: CASSLDPFYEQYF; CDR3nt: TGTGCCAGCAGCTTAGATCCCTTCTACGAGCAGTACTTC